The rows below give T cell receptor beta chains drawn from one sample of a study of T cell responses to AZD1222 COVID-19 vaccine. Assay: immunoSEQ multiplex PCR; the TCRdb copy retains only in-frame clones and omits some. The sample lists 150,000 to 200,000 clones, approximately 90% occurring once. The sequencing here drew on peripheral blood, taken 28 days after the second dose of the MenACWY control vaccine. These receptors came from an adult who received the MenACWY meningococcal vaccine as a control. The CDR3 runs from the conserved cysteine through the conserved F or W. Fields, in order: clone size, V gene, D gene, J gene, CDR3 protein, CDR3 DNA. The D gene is left open where the match is weak. The size entry is marked missing in some rows and otherwise reads once, few, many or a size class.

size: few
V: TRBV28
D: NA
J: TRBJ1-2
CDR3: CASSTPAPRRSYGYTF
DNA: TGTGCCAGCAGTACTCCGGCCCCCCGACGATCCTATGGCTACACCTTC

size: NA
V: TRBV7-3
D: NA
J: TRBJ2-3
CDR3: CASSLFSMWGTGSDTQYF
DNA: TGTGCCAGCAGCTTATTCTCGATGTGGGGTACAGGTTCAGATACGCAGTATTTT

size: once
V: TRBV11-3
D: NA
J: TRBJ2-7
CDR3: CASSLGAGIFSGEQYF
DNA: TGTGCCAGCAGCTTAGGGGCAGGGATATTTTCGGGGGAGCAGTACTTC

size: NA
V: TRBV5-1
D: NA
J: TRBJ2-5
CDR3: CASSLFTGGQTQYF
DNA: TGCGCCAGCAGCTTGTTCACAGGTGGACAGACCCAGTACTTC

size: NA
V: TRBV15
D: TRBD2
J: TRBJ2-5
CDR3: CATSTAPPSGRKETQYF
DNA: TGTGCCACCAGCACTGCCCCGCCTAGCGGGAGGAAAGAGACCCAGTACTTC

size: NA
V: TRBV6-5
D: NA
J: TRBJ2-5
CDR3: CASGVADQETQYF
DNA: TGTGCCAGTGGTGTAGCGGACCAAGAGACCCAGTACTTC

size: NA
V: TRBV2
D: NA
J: TRBJ2-3
CDR3: CASSALHPPDTQYF
DNA: TGTGCCAGCAGTGCCCTTCACCCCCCGGATACGCAGTATTTT

size: few
V: TRBV6-5
D: NA
J: TRBJ1-2
CDR3: CASKKQGYGYTF
DNA: TGTGCCAGCAAAAAACAGGGCTATGGCTACACCTTC

size: NA
V: TRBV28
D: NA
J: TRBJ1-2
CDR3: CASSATGAYYGYTF
DNA: TGTGCCAGCAGTGCGACAGGAGCCTACTATGGCTACACCTTC

size: few
V: TRBV19
D: NA
J: TRBJ1-2
CDR3: CASREDYGYTF
DNA: TGTGCCAGTAGGGAGGACTATGGCTACACCTTC

size: NA
V: TRBV24-1
D: TRBD1
J: TRBJ1-1
CDR3: CATSDSTGTEAFF
DNA: TGTGCCACCAGTGATTCGACAGGGACTGAAGCTTTCTTT

size: NA
V: TRBV15
D: NA
J: TRBJ1-1
CDR3: CATSSSQGWTEAFF
DNA: TGTGCCACCAGCAGTTCCCAGGGGTGGACTGAAGCTTTCTTT

size: NA
V: TRBV18
D: NA
J: TRBJ2-2
CDR3: CASSSRSDTGELFF
DNA: TGTGCCAGCTCATCACGTAGCGACACCGGGGAGCTGTTTTTT

size: NA
V: TRBV5-6
D: NA
J: TRBJ2-3
CDR3: CASSWASTDTQYF
DNA: TGTGCCAGCAGCTGGGCTAGCACAGATACGCAGTATTTT

size: NA
V: TRBV24-1
D: TRBD1
J: TRBJ2-2
CDR3: CATSEQGVWELFF
DNA: TGTGCCACCAGTGAACAGGGGGTTTGGGAGCTGTTTTTT

size: NA
V: TRBV19
D: NA
J: TRBJ2-3
CDR3: CASRSPSLGVTDTQYF
DNA: TGTGCCAGTAGGTCCCCTTCACTCGGAGTCACAGATACGCAGTATTTT

size: NA
V: TRBV3-1/TRBV3-2
D: NA
J: TRBJ2-7
CDR3: CASSRGTPQTYEQYF
DNA: TGTGCCAGCAGCCGCGGGACACCTCAGACCTACGAGCAGTACTTC

size: NA
V: TRBV18
D: TRBD2
J: TRBJ2-3
CDR3: CASSRLAGEDDTQYF
DNA: TGTGCCAGCTCACGTCTAGCGGGAGAGGATGATACGCAGTATTTT

size: once
V: TRBV27
D: NA
J: TRBJ2-7
CDR3: CASSLNSAGQPNF
DNA: TGTGCCAGCAGTTTAAATAGCGCTGGACAGCCCAACTTC

size: few
V: TRBV19
D: NA
J: TRBJ1-2
CDR3: CASSIPPRSYGYTF
DNA: TGTGCCAGTAGTATACCCCCGCGGTCCTATGGCTACACCTTC

size: NA
V: TRBV7-9
D: NA
J: TRBJ1-1
CDR3: CASSLGRSPTEAFF
DNA: TGTGCCAGCAGCCTTGGACGGAGTCCCACTGAAGCTTTCTTT

size: NA
V: TRBV19
D: TRBD2
J: TRBJ2-5
CDR3: CASSILAGALMETQYF
DNA: TGTGCCAGTAGTATACTAGCGGGAGCTCTCATGGAGACCCAGTACTTC

size: NA
V: TRBV6-2/TRBV6-3
D: NA
J: TRBJ2-5
CDR3: CASSLSGTRETQYF
DNA: TGTGCCAGCAGTTTATCCGGGACCCGGGAGACCCAGTACTTC

size: NA
V: TRBV6-5
D: NA
J: TRBJ1-6
CDR3: CASSLSGTHNSPLHF
DNA: TGTGCCAGCAGTCTATCCGGGACCCATAATTCACCCCTCCACTTT

size: once
V: TRBV19
D: NA
J: TRBJ2-7
CDR3: CASSIGGTYSYEQYF
DNA: TGTGCCAGTAGTATTGGCGGGACTTACTCCTACGAGCAGTACTTC

size: NA
V: TRBV7-2
D: TRBD1
J: TRBJ1-4
CDR3: CASSRTGGTNEKLFF
DNA: TGTGCCAGCAGCAGAACAGGGGGAACTAATGAAAAACTGTTTTTT

size: NA
V: TRBV19
D: NA
J: TRBJ1-3
CDR3: CASGAGRGMSGNTIYF
DNA: TGTGCCAGCGGAGCCGGTCGGGGCATGTCTGGAAACACCATATATTTT

size: NA
V: TRBV21-1
D: NA
J: TRBJ2-2
CDR3: CASSKNGQGRANTGELFF
DNA: TGTGCCAGCAGCAAAAACGGACAGGGACGAGCGAACACCGGGGAGCTGTTTTTT

size: NA
V: TRBV6-5
D: NA
J: TRBJ2-5
CDR3: CASSTGARSQTQYF
DNA: TGTGCCAGCAGTACGGGGGCGCGGAGCCAGACCCAGTACTTC

size: NA
V: TRBV7-9
D: NA
J: TRBJ2-2
CDR3: CASSWQGTGELFF
DNA: TGTGCCAGCAGCTGGCAGGGGACCGGGGAGCTGTTTTTT